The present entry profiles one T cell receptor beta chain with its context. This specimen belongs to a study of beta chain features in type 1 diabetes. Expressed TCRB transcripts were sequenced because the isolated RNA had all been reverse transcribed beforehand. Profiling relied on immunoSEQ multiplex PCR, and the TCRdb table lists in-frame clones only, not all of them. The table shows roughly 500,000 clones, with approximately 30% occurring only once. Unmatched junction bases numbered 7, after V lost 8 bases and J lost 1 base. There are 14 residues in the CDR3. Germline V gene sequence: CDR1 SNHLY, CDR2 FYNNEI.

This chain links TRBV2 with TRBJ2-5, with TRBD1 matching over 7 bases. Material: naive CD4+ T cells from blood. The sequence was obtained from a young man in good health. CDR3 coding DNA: TGTGCCAGCTGTAAACAGGGGTCCCAAGAGACCCAGTACTTC. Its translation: CASCKQGSQETQYF.